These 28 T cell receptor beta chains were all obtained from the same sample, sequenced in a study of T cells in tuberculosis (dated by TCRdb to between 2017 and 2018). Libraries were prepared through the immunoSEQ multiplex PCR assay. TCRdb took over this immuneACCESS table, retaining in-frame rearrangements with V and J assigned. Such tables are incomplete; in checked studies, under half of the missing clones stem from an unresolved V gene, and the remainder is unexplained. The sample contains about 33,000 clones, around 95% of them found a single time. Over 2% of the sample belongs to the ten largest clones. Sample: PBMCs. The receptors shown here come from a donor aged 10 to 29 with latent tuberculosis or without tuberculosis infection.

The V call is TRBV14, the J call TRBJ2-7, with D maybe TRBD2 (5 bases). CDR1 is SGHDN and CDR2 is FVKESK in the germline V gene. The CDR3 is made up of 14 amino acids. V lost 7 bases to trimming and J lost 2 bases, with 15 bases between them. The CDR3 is CASTRTGFPYEQYF. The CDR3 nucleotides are TGTGCCAGCACCAGGACTGGTTTCCCCTACGAGCAGTACTTC.

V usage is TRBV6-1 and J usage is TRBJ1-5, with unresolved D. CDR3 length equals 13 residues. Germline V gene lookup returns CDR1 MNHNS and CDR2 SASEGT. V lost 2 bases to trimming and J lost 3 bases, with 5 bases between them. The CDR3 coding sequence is TGTGCCAGCAGTGAAACAGTCAATCAGCCCCAGCATTTT. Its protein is CASSETVNQPQHF.

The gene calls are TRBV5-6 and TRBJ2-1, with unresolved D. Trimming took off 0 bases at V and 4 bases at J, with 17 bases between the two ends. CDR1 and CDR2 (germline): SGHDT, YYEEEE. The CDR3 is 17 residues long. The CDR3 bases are TGTGCCAGCAGCTTGGCCGGAAGTTGGGCTTTTTACAATGAGCAGTTCTTC. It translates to CASSLAGSWAFYNEQFF.

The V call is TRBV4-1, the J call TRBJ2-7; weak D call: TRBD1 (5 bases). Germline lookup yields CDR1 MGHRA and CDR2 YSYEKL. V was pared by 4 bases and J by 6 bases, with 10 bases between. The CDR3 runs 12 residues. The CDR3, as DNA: TGCGCCAGCAGCCCCCCAAGGGGCGAGCAGTACTTC. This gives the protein CASSPPRGEQYF.

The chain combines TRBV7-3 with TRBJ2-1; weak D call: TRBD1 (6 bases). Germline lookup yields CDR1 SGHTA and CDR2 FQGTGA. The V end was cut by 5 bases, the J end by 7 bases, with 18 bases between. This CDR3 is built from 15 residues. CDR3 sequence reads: CASSPGTIMLNEQFF. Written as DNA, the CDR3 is TGTGCCAGCAGCCCGGGGACAATAATGCTAAATGAGCAGTTCTTC.

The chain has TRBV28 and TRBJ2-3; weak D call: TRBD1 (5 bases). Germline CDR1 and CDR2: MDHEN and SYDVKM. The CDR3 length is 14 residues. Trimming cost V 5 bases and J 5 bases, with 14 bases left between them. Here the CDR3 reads CASSHGREGDTQYF. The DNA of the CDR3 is TGTGCCAGCAGTCACGGCAGGGAAGGAGATACGCAGTATTTT.

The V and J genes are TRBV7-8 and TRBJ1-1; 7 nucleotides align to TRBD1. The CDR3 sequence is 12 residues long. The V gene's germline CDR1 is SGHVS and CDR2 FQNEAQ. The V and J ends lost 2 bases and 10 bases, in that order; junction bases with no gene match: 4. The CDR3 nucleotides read TGTGCCAGCAGCTTACGACAGGGAGGAGCTTTCTTT. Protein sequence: CASSLRQGGAFF.

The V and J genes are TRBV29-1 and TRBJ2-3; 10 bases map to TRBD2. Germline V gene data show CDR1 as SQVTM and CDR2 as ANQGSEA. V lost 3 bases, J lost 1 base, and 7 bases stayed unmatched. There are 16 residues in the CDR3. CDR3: CSVEERGGPGTDTQYF. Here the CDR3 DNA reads TGCAGCGTTGAGGAGCGGGGGGGCCCGGGCACAGATACGCAGTATTTT.

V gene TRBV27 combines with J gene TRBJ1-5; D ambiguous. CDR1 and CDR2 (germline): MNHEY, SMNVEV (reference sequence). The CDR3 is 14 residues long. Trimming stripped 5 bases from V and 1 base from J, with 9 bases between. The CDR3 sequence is CASSGGLSNQPQHF. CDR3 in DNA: TGTGCCAGCAGTGGAGGTTTGAGCAATCAGCCCCAGCATTTT.

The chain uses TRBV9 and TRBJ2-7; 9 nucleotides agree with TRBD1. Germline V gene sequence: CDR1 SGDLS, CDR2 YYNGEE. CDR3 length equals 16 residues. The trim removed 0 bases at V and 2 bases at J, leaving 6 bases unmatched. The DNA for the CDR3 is TGTGCCAGCAGCGTAGGCCCCGGGGACAGGGCCTACGAGCAGTACTTC. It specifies CASSVGPGDRAYEQYF.

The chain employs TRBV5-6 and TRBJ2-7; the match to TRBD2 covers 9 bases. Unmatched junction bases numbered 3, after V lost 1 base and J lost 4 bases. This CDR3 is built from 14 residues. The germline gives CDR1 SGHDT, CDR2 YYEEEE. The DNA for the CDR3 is TGTGCCAGCAGCTTGTCTAGCGGGGCTTACGAGCAGTACTTC. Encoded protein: CASSLSSGAYEQYF.

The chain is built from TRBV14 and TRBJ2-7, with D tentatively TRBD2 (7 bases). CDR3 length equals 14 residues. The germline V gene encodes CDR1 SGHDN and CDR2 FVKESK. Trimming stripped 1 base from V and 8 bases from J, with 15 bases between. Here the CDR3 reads CASSQGTTGGKQYF. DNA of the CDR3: TGTGCCAGCAGCCAAGGTACGACGGGGGGCAAGCAGTACTTC. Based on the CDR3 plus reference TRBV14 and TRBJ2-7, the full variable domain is EAGVTQFPSHSVIEKGQTVTLRCDPISGHDNLYWYRRVMGKEIKFLLHFVKESKQDESGMPNNRFLAERTGGTYSTLKVQPAELEDSGVYFCASSQGTTGGKQYFGPGTRLTVT.

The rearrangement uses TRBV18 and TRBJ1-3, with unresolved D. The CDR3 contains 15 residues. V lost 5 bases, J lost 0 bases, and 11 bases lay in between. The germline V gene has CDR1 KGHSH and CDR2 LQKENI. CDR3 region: CASSESEVSGNTIYF. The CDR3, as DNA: TGTGCCAGCTCAGAAAGCGAGGTCTCTGGAAACACCATATATTTT.

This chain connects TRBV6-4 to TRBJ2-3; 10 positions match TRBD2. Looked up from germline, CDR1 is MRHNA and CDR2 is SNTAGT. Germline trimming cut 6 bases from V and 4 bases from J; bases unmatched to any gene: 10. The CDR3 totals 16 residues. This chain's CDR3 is CASSDGVAGGPDTQYF. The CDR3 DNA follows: TGTGCCAGCAGCGACGGAGTAGCGGGAGGTCCAGATACGCAGTATTTT.

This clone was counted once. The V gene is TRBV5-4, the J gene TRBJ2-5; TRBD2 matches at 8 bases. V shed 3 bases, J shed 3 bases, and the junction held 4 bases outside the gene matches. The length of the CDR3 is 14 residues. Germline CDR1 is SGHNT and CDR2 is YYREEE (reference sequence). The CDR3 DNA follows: TGTGCCAGCAGCTCGGAAGCGGGGGAAGAGACCCAGTACTTC. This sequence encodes CASSSEAGEETQYF.

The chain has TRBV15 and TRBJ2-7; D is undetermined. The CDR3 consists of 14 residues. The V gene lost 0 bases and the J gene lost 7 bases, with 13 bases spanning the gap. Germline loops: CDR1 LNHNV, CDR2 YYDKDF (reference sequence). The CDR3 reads CATSRDPGRVEQYF. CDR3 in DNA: TGTGCCACCAGCAGAGATCCTGGTAGAGTAGAGCAGTACTTC. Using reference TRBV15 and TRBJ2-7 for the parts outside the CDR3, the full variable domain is DAMVIQNPRYQVTQFGKPVTLSCSQTLNHNVMYWYQQKSSQAPKLLFHYYDKDFNNEADTPDNFQSRRPNTSFCFLDIRSPGLGDTAMYLCATSRDPGRVEQYFGPGTRLTVT.

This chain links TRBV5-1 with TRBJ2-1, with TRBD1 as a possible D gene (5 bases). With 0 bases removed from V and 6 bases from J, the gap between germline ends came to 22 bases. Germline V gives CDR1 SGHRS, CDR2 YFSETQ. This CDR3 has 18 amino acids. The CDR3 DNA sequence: TGCGCCAGCAGCTTGGTGCGCCTTACGGCAGGGTGGGGCAATGAGCAGTTCTTC. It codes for CASSLVRLTAGWGNEQFF.

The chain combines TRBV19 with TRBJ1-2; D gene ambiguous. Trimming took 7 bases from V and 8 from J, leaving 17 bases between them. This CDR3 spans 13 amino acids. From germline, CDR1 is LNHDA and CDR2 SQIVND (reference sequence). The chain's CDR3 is CASTPDSGQGYTF. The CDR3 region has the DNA TGTGCCAGTACTCCGGACTCCGGGCAGGGCTACACCTTC.

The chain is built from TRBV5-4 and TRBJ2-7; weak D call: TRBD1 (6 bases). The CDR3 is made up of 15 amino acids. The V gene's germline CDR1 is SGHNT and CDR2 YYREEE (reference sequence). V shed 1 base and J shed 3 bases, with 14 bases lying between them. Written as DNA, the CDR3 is TGTGCCAGCAGCTTGCCCGGGACAACCTACTACGAGCAGTACTTC. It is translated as CASSLPGTTYYEQYF.

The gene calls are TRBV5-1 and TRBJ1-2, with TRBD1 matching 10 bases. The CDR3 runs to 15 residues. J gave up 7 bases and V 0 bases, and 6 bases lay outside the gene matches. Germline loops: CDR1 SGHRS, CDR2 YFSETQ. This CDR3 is CASSLGQGAKGGYTF. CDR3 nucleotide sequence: TGCGCCAGCAGCTTGGGACAGGGGGCTAAGGGTGGCTACACCTTC.

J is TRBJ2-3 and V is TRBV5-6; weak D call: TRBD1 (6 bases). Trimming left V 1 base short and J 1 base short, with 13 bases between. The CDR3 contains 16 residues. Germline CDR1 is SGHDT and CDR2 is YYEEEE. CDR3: CASSLITRQGTDTQYF. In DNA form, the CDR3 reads TGTGCCAGCAGCTTGATTACAAGACAGGGCACAGATACGCAGTATTTT.

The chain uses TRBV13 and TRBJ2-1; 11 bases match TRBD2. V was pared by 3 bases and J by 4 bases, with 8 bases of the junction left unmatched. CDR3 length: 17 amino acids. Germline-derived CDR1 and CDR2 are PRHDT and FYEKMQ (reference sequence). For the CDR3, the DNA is TGTGCCAGCAGCTTCTTAGCGGGGGGGCCGCAGTACAATGAGCAGTTCTTC. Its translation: CASSFLAGGPQYNEQFF.

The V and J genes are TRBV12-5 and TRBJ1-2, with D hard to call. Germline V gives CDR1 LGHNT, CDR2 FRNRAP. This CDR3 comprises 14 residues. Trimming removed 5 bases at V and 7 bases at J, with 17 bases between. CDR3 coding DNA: TGTGCTAGTGGTCTCCCGGCAGGCCATTTTGGCTACACCTTC. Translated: CASGLPAGHFGYTF. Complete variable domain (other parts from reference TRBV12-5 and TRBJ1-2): DARVTQTPRHKVTEMGQEVTMRCQPILGHNTVFWYRQTMMQGLELLAYFRNRAPLDDSGMPKDRFSAEMPDATLATLKIQPSEPRDSAVYFCASGLPAGHFGYTFGSGTRLTVV.

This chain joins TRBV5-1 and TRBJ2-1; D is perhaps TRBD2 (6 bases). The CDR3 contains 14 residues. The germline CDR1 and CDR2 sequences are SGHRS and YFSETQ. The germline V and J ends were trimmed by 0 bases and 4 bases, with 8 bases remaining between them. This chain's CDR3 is CASSLDLAYNEQFF. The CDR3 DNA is TGCGCCAGCAGCTTGGATCTAGCGTACAATGAGCAGTTCTTC.

The CDR3 DNA sequence: TGTGCCTGGACCCTTACAACAGGGGGAACTGGGGAGCTGTTTTTT. Translated: CAWTLTTGGTGELFF. The chain combines TRBV30 with TRBJ2-2; 8 bases are shared with TRBD1. J lost 8 bases, V lost 4 bases, and 12 bases had no gene match. The CDR3 length is 15 residues. Per the germline V gene, CDR1 is GTSNPN and CDR2 is SVGIG (reference sequence).

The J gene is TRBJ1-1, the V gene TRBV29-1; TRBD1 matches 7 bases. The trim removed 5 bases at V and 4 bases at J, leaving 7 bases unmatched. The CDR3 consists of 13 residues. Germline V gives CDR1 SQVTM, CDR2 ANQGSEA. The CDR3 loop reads CSVRKPGGTEAFF. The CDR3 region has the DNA TGCAGCGTTAGGAAGCCAGGGGGCACTGAAGCTTTCTTT.

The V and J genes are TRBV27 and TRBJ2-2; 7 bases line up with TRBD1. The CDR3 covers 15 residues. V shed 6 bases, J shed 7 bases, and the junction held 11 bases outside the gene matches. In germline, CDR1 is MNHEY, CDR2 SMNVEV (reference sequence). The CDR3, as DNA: TGTGCCAGCAGACCCTATGGACAGGTAGTCGGGGAGCTGTTTTTT. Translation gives CASRPYGQVVGELFF.

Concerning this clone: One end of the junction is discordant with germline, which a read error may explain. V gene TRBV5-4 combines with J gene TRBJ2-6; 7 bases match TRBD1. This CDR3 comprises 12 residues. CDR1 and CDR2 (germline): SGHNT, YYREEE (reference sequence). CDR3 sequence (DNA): TGTGCCAGCAGCCAGGGGGACAACGTCCTGACTTTC. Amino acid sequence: CASSQGDNVLTF.